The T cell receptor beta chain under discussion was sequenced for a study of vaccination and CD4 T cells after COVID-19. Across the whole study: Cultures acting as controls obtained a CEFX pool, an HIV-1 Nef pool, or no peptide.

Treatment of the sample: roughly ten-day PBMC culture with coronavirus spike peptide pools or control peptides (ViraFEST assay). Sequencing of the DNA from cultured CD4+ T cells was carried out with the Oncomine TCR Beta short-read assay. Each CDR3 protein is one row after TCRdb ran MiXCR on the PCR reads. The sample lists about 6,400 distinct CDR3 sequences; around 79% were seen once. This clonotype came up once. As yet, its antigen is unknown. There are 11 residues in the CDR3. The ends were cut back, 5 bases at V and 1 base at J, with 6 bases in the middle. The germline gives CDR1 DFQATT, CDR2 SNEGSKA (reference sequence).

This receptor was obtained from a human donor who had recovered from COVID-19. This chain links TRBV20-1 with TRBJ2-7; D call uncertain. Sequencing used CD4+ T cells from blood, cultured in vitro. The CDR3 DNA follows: TGCAGTGCTTCCCAGTCCTACGAGCAGTACTTC. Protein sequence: CSASQSYEQYF.